One and the same sample provided the 30 T cell receptor beta chains below, sequenced in a study of blood T cell repertoires in COVID-19. Using immunoSEQ multiplex PCR, the repertoire was profiled, and TCRdb retains in-frame clones only, with some absent. The sample consists of over 250,000 clones, around nine tenths of them appearing once. Sequencing was carried out using peripheral blood. The receptors were gathered from a man between 40 and 49 years old who had recovered from COVID-19.

The chain joins TRBV7-9 to TRBJ2-5; 9 bases agree with TRBD2. The CDR3 is 18 residues long. Germline trimming cut 2 bases from V and 1 base from J; bases unmatched to any gene: 11. The germline gives CDR1 SEHNR, CDR2 FQNEAQ (reference sequence). The CDR3 region has the DNA TGTGCCAGCAGCTTACCTAGCGGGGAGATCATTACCCAAGAGACCCAGTACTTC. This encodes CASSLPSGEIITQETQYF.

The chain links TRBV25-1 to TRBJ1-1; 8 nucleotides match TRBD1. This CDR3 has 15 residues. Per the germline V gene, CDR1 is MGHDK and CDR2 is SYGVNS. The V segment lost 4 bases and the J segment 3 bases; nucleotides outside the gene matches: 7. CDR3 amino acids: CASSVGTGSDTEAFF. CDR3 DNA: TGTGCCAGCAGTGTCGGGACAGGTTCGGACACTGAAGCTTTCTTT. The full variable domain, rest sourced from reference TRBV25-1 and TRBJ1-1, is EADIYQTPRYLVIGTGKKITLECSQTMGHDKMYWYQQDPGMELHLIHYSYGVNSTEKGDLSSESTVSRIRTEHFPLTLESARPSHTSQYLCASSVGTGSDTEAFFGQGTRLTVV.

The chain couples TRBV30 to TRBJ2-5; a weak D match, TRBD2 (7 bases). The CDR3 extends over 16 amino acids. Trimming took 0 bases from V and 0 from J, leaving 14 bases between them. Germline CDR1 reads GTSNPN; CDR2 reads SVGIG (reference sequence). Here the CDR3 reads CAWSVLGGQYQETQYF. In nucleotides, the CDR3 is TGTGCCTGGAGTGTACTGGGGGGGCAGTACCAAGAGACCCAGTACTTC.

This clone was observed a few times. For the CDR3, the DNA is TGTGCCTGGAGTGTAGGTGGTAGGGGGAAGTACGGCTACACCTTC. Its protein product is CAWSVGGRGKYGYTF. The V call is TRBV30, the J call TRBJ1-2; the D gene is possibly TRBD1 (6 bases). V was cut by 0 bases and J by 8 bases, with 19 bases left in between. CDR1 GTSNPN and CDR2 SVGIG come from the germline V gene (reference sequence). CDR3 length: 15 residues.

V gene TRBV7-9 combines with J gene TRBJ1-6; no definite D call. Germline V CDR1 and CDR2: SEHNR, FQNEAQ (reference sequence). This CDR3 is built from 12 residues. The V end was cut by 0 bases, the J end by 14 bases, with 8 bases between. The CDR3 spells CASSLAAAALHF. The DNA of the CDR3 is TGTGCCAGCAGCTTAGCGGCGGCTGCCCTCCACTTT. Combining the CDR3 with reference TRBV7-9 and TRBJ1-6 gives the whole variable domain DTGVSQNPRHKITKRGQNVTFRCDPISEHNRLYWYRQTLGQGPEFLTYFQNEAQLEKSRLLSDRFSAERPKGSFSTLEIQRTEQGDSAMYLCASSLAAAALHFGNGTRLTVT.

The V call is TRBV6-5, the J call TRBJ2-3, with D perhaps matching TRBD1 (7 bases). Germline V gives CDR1 MNHEY, CDR2 SVGAGI. Trimming removed 5 bases at V and 6 bases at J, with 18 bases between. This CDR3 region has 15 residues. CDR3 DNA: TGTGCCAGCAGTCGGGCGGGACAGCCAGGGGATACGCAGTATTTT. Its translation is CASSRAGQPGDTQYF.

The V call is TRBV7-6, the J call TRBJ2-3; 10 bases match TRBD2. Germline-derived CDR1 and CDR2 are SGHVS and FNYEAQ. The CDR3 runs 19 residues. Unmatched junction bases numbered 13, after V lost 1 base and J lost 3 bases. The CDR3 reads CASSLGRLASGSPTDTQYF. The CDR3 region has the DNA TGTGCCAGCAGCTTAGGGAGGTTAGCTAGCGGGAGTCCGACAGATACGCAGTATTTT. Looking up the rest from reference TRBV7-6 and TRBJ2-3 gives the full variable domain: GAGVSQSPRYKVTKRGQDVALRCDPISGHVSLYWYRQALGQGPEFLTYFNYEAQQDKSGLPNDRFSAERPEGSISTLTIQRTEQRDSAMYRCASSLGRLASGSPTDTQYFGPGTRLTVL.

The gene calls are TRBV7-2 and TRBJ2-1; 10 bases match TRBD2. This CDR3 has 15 amino acids. Germline loops: CDR1 SGHTA, CDR2 FQGNSA. The V and J ends lost 0 bases and 6 bases, in that order; junction bases with no gene match: 2. The chain's CDR3 is CASSLAAGGFNEQFF. The CDR3 DNA reads as TGTGCCAGCAGCTTAGCAGCGGGGGGGTTCAATGAGCAGTTCTTC.

This chain uses TRBV7-2 with TRBJ1-2, with 7 bases matching TRBD1. The CDR3 runs to 15 residues. Germline lookup yields CDR1 SGHTA and CDR2 FQGNSA. J was trimmed by 0 bases and V by 4 bases; bases with no gene match: 5. The CDR3 protein is CASSSTGQTNYGYTF. The DNA of the CDR3 is TGTGCCAGCAGCTCTACGGGACAGACTAACTATGGCTACACCTTC.

The chain has TRBV7-2 and TRBJ2-1; 11 bases line up with TRBD2. CDR1 SGHTA and CDR2 FQGNSA come from the germline V gene. V shed 0 bases and J 8 bases; nucleotides not matched to a gene: 12. The CDR3 covers 18 residues. The CDR3 DNA follows: TGTGCCAGCAGCTTAGCTAGCGGGAGGGCCTTGAGGGAAGATGAGCAGTTCTTC. Protein: CASSLASGRALREDEQFF.

The genes are TRBV27 and TRBJ1-1, with D maybe TRBD1 (6 bases). The CDR3 sequence is 13 residues long. Germline CDR1 reads MNHEY; CDR2 reads SMNVEV (reference sequence). The V and J ends lost 1 base and 12 bases respectively, with 15 bases between them. CDR3: CASSLFERTAPFF. The CDR3 DNA follows: TGTGCCAGCAGTTTATTTGAGCGGACAGCACCTTTCTTT.

This chain links TRBV25-1 with TRBJ1-2; D gene ambiguous. The CDR3 consists of 11 residues. Germline CDR1 and CDR2: MGHDK and SYGVNS. V was clipped by 4 bases and J by 8 bases, with 8 bases between them. In DNA form, the CDR3 reads TGTGCCAGCAGTGTGGCTTGGGGCTACACCTTC. It translates to CASSVAWGYTF.

This chain connects TRBV28 to TRBJ1-1, with 8 bases identical to TRBD1. The CDR3 consists of 13 residues. Per the germline V gene, CDR1 is MDHEN and CDR2 is SYDVKM. Trimming removed 7 bases from V and 4 bases from J; junction bases left unmatched: 5. The CDR3 spells CASIGTGGTEAFF. The CDR3 region has the DNA TGTGCCAGCATTGGGACAGGAGGCACTGAAGCTTTCTTT.

With respect to this clone: One end of the junction does not line up with germline, which may come from a read error. This sequence joins TRBV10-3 and TRBJ2-2; 8 nucleotides agree with TRBD2. Germline values: CDR1 ENHRY, CDR2 SYGVKD. The CDR3 consists of 15 residues. CDR3 sequence (DNA): TGTGCCCTCAGCCGGGGGGGGGCGCCCACCGGGGAGCTGTTTTTT. Protein: CALSRGGAPTGELFF.

The table lists this clone with a few counts. The V and J genes are TRBV9 and TRBJ2-2; the match to TRBD2 covers 9 bases. This CDR3 region has 17 residues. The V segment lost 0 bases and the J segment 1 base; nucleotides outside the gene matches: 4. Germline V gene lookup returns CDR1 SGDLS and CDR2 YYNGEE. The CDR3 spells CASSVVPAGGNTGELFF. The CDR3 DNA follows: TGTGCCAGCAGCGTAGTTCCAGCGGGAGGGAACACCGGGGAGCTGTTTTTT.

The rearrangement links TRBV19 to TRBJ2-1; D is undetermined. Trimming removed 5 bases from V and 8 bases from J, with 19 bases in between. This CDR3 has 15 amino acids. The germline V gene encodes CDR1 LNHDA and CDR2 SQIVND (reference sequence). The CDR3 DNA follows: TGTGCCAGTAGTTCGAGGAGCTTCTATTCCGATGAGCAGTTCTTC. It yields the protein CASSSRSFYSDEQFF.

The J gene is TRBJ1-1, the V gene TRBV5-8; D ambiguous. The CDR3 has 14 amino acids. Trimming shortened V by 1 base and J by 9 bases, and 16 bases separated the two germline ends. Per the germline V gene, CDR1 is SGHTS and CDR2 is YDEGEE. The CDR3 DNA reads TGTGCCAGCAGCTTGACATTTTTGCGGCAGAAAGCTTTCTTT. It encodes CASSLTFLRQKAFF.

This rearrangement joins TRBV4-3 to TRBJ2-3; a possible D gene is TRBD2 (6 bases). The CDR3 consists of 15 residues. V lost 1 base, J lost 3 bases, and 11 bases lay in between. Germline CDR1 and CDR2: LGHNA and YSLEER. The CDR3 spells CASSQGGERTDTQYF. The CDR3, as DNA: TGCGCCAGCAGCCAAGGCGGGGAAAGGACAGATACGCAGTATTTT.

This sequence joins TRBV7-2 and TRBJ2-1; TRBD2 is a possible D gene (6 bases). The CDR3 covers 13 residues. V gave up 1 base and J gave up 8 bases, with 9 bases separating them. Germline CDR1 SGHTA, CDR2 FQGNSA. CDR3 coding DNA: TGTGCCAGCAGCTTAGTAGGCGGGGATGAGCAGTTCTTC. It is translated as CASSLVGGDEQFF. The entire variable domain, with the rest obtained from reference TRBV7-2 and TRBJ2-1, is as follows: GAGVSQSPSNKVTEKGKDVELRCDPISGHTALYWYRQSLGQGLEFLIYFQGNSAPDKSGLPSDRFSAERTGGSVSTLTIQRTQQEDSAVYLCASSLVGGDEQFFGPGTRLTVL.

In its sample, this clone was seen a few times. The V gene is TRBV5-6, the J gene TRBJ1-3; D gene unclear. This CDR3 is built from 16 residues. In germline, CDR1 is SGHDT, CDR2 YYEEEE. V lost 1 base and J lost 2, with 13 bases in between. The CDR3: CASSLIGEAPGNTIYF. DNA of the CDR3: TGTGCCAGCAGCTTGATCGGGGAGGCCCCTGGAAACACCATATATTTT.

The table lists this clone with a few counts. The V gene is TRBV19, the J gene TRBJ2-7; 7 bases map to TRBD2. Trimming at V came to 6 bases and at J to 2 bases, leaving 10 bases not matched to a gene. The CDR3 length is 15 residues. In germline, CDR1 is LNHDA, CDR2 SQIVND (reference sequence). Here the CDR3 reads CASSQTVSGAYEQYF. The CDR3 DNA reads TGTGCCAGTAGCCAAACCGTCAGCGGGGCCTACGAGCAGTACTTC. Full variable domain (outside the CDR3, taken from reference TRBV19 and TRBJ2-7): DGGITQSPKYLFRKEGQNVTLSCEQNLNHDAMYWYRQDPGQGLRLIYYSQIVNDFQKGDIAEGYSVSREKKESFPLTVTSAQKNPTAFYLCASSQTVSGAYEQYFGPGTRLTVT.

This sequence joins TRBV4-2 and TRBJ1-1, with 8 bases lining up with TRBD1. Per the germline V gene, CDR1 is LGHNA and CDR2 is YNFKEQ. The CDR3 is 15 residues long. V lost 2 bases, J lost 5 bases, and 7 bases stayed unmatched. The CDR3 sequence is CASSQSQDRDTEAFF. The CDR3 bases are TGTGCCAGCAGCCAAAGTCAGGACAGGGATACTGAAGCTTTCTTT.

This chain connects TRBV7-3 to TRBJ2-2; TRBD2 agrees at 7 bases. Germline V gene data show CDR1 as SGHTA and CDR2 as FQGTGA. V was pared by 5 bases and J by 0 bases, with 9 bases of the junction left unmatched. This CDR3 is built from 17 residues. This CDR3 is CASSPVGSGPNTGELFF. The CDR3 region has the DNA TGTGCCAGCAGCCCGGTGGGTAGCGGGCCGAACACCGGGGAGCTGTTTTTT.

The chain links TRBV29-1 to TRBJ1-6; tentatively, D is TRBD1 (5 bases). Germline assignment: CDR1 SQVTM and CDR2 ANQGSEA. The CDR3 contains 15 residues. The germline V and J ends were trimmed by 6 bases and 7 bases, with 19 bases remaining between them. The CDR3 sequence is CSVTLGGGTNSPLHF. The CDR3 DNA reads TGCAGCGTCACTCTCGGCGGGGGTACGAATTCACCCCTCCACTTT.

The chain joins TRBV15 to TRBJ2-1, with 11 nucleotides matching TRBD2. This CDR3 is built from 16 residues. Germline lookup yields CDR1 LNHNV and CDR2 YYDKDF (reference sequence). After removal of 1 base from V and 6 bases from J, the junction contained 5 bases not matched to a gene. The CDR3 is CATSRGDSGGANEQFF. In nucleotides, the CDR3 is TGTGCCACCAGCAGAGGAGATAGCGGGGGGGCCAATGAGCAGTTCTTC.

The count of this clone is one. V and J are TRBV9 and TRBJ2-7, with TRBD2 matching over 10 bases. Trimming cost V 2 bases and J 4 bases; bases outside gene matches: 6. CDR3 length: 15 residues. In germline, CDR1 is SGDLS, CDR2 YYNGEE. The CDR3 reads CASSVPSGGTYEQYF. The CDR3, as DNA: TGTGCCAGCAGCGTCCCTAGCGGGGGAACTTACGAGCAGTACTTC.

This clone was recorded once. The chain joins TRBV5-1 to TRBJ2-2; D perhaps matches TRBD1 (5 bases). This CDR3 has 18 amino acids. Trimming took off 7 bases at V and 5 bases at J, with 27 bases between the two ends. CDR1 SGHRS and CDR2 YFSETQ come from the germline V gene. CDR3: CASHRPTARPSPTGELFF. DNA for the CDR3: TGCGCCAGCCACCGACCGACAGCTAGACCTTCCCCGACCGGGGAGCTGTTTTTT.

The J gene is TRBJ1-2, the V gene TRBV9, with 8 bases that match TRBD1. The CDR3 totals 13 residues. The junction had 5 bases not matched to a gene; V was cut back by 4 bases and J by 6 bases. CDR1 is SGDLS, CDR2 YYNGEE, per germline. CDR3 bases: TGTGCCAGCAGCAGTACAGGGGGTGATGGCTACACCTTC. Amino acid sequence: CASSSTGGDGYTF.

This clone came up a few times. The chain couples TRBV7-2 to TRBJ2-7, with D unresolved. CDR3 size: 11 residues. The germline V gene has CDR1 SGHTA and CDR2 FQGNSA. The V and J ends lost 5 bases and 0 bases respectively, with 2 bases between them. This chain's CDR3 is CASSLSYEQYF. CDR3 coding DNA: TGTGCCAGCAGCCTCTCCTACGAGCAGTACTTC.

The chain is built from TRBV5-4 and TRBJ2-7, with D possibly matching TRBD2 (6 bases). The CDR3 length is 14 residues. Looked up from germline, CDR1 is SGHNT and CDR2 is YYREEE (reference sequence). V was pared by 0 bases and J by 4 bases, with 11 bases between. The CDR3 coding sequence is TGTGCCAGCAGCTTGGCAGGGAGGATATACGAGCAGTACTTC. Its protein is CASSLAGRIYEQYF. The full variable domain, its missing parts supplied by reference TRBV5-4 and TRBJ2-7, is ETGVTQSPTHLIKTRGQQVTLRCSSQSGHNTVSWYQQALGQGPQFIFQYYREEENGRGNFPPRFSGLQFPNYSSELNVNALELDDSALYLCASSLAGRIYEQYFGPGTRLTVT.